This T cell receptor (beta chain) comes out of a study of control samples from healthy donors and cancer patients. Trimming removed 1 base at V and 3 bases at J, with 8 bases between. The CDR3 contains 13 residues. Germline CDR1 SGHNT, CDR2 YYREEE (reference sequence). Here immunoSEQ multiplex PCR was the method, and the copy in TCRdb shows in-frame clones only, minus some. The sample records about 98,000 clones, about 80% being singletons. The source material was blood. The clonotype comes from a woman under 40 in good health. The chain couples TRBV5-4 to TRBJ2-7; D remains ambiguous. The CDR3: CASSLKSSYEQYF. CDR3 nucleotide sequence: TGTGCCAGCAGCTTGAAAAGCAGCTACGAGCAGTACTTC.